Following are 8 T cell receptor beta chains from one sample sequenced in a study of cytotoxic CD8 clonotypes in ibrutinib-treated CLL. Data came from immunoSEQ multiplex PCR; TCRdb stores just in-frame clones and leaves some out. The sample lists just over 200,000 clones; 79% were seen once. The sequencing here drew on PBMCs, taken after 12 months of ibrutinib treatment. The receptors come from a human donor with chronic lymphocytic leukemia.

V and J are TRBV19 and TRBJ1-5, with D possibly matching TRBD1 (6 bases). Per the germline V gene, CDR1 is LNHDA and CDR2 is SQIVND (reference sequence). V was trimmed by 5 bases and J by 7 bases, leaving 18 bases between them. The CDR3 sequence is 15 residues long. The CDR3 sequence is CASSPGRGRGQPQHF. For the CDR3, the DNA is TGTGCCAGTAGTCCCGGACGGGGAAGGGGGCAGCCCCAGCATTTT.

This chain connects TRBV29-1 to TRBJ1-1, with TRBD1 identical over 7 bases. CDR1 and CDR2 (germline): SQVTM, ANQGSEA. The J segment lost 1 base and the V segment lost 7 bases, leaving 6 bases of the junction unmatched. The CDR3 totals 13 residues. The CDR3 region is CSATGQPNTEAFF. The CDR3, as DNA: TGCAGCGCAACGGGACAGCCGAACACTGAAGCTTTCTTT.

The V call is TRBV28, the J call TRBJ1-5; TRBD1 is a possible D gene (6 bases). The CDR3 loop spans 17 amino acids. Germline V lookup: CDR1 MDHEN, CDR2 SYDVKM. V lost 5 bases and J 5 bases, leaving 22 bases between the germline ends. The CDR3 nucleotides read TGTGCCAGCAGTCCATCGACAGGTATAGCTGGGGATCAGCCCCAGCATTTT. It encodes CASSPSTGIAGDQPQHF.

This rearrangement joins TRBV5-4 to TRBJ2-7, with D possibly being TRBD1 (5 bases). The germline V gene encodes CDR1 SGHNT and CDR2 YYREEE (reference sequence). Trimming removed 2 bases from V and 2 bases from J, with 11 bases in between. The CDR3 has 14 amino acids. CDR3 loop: CASSFSTATYEQYF. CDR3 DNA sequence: TGTGCCAGCAGCTTTTCGACAGCCACCTACGAGCAGTACTTC.

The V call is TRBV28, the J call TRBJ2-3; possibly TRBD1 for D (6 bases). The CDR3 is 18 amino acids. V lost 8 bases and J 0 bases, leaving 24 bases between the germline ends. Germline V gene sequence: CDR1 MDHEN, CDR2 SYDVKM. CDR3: CASGTQGRLSSSTDTQYF. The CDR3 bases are TGTGCCAGCGGAACACAGGGTAGGCTTTCCTCTAGCACAGATACGCAGTATTTT.

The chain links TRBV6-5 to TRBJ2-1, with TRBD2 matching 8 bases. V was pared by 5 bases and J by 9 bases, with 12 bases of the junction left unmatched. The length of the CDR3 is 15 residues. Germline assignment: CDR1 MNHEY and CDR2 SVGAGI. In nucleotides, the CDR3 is TGTGCCAGCAGTCCCCAGACTAGCGCCTCGGGTGAGCAGTTCTTC. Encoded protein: CASSPQTSASGEQFF.

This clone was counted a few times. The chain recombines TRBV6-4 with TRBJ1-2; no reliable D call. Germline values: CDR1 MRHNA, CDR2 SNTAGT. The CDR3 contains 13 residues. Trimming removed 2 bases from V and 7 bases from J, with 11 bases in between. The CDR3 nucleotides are TGTGCCAGCAGTGACAAAGAGGGTGGTGGCTACACCTTC. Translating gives CASSDKEGGGYTF.

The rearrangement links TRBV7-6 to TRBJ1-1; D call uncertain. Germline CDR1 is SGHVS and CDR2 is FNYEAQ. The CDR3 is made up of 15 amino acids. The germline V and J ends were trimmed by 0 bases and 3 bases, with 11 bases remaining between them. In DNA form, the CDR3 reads TGTGCCAGCAGCTTAGCTCTAGTCAGCGACACTGAAGCTTTCTTT. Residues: CASSLALVSDTEAFF.